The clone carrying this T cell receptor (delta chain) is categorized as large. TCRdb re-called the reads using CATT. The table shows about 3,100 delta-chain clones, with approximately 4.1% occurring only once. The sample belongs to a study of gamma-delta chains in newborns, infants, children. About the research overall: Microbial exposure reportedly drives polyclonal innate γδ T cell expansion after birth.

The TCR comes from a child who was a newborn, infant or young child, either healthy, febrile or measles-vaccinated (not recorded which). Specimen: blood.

CDR3 DNA: TGTGCCTGTGACGACGCCGCTTACTCCTCCTGGGACACCCGACAGATGTTTTTC. Translated: CACDDAAYSSWDTRQMFF. The V and J genes are TRDV2 and TRDJ3; no reliable D call. The V end was cut by 3 bases, the J end by 0 bases, with 14 bases between. The CDR3 covers 18 residues. Germline-derived CDR1 and CDR2 are GEAIGNYY and EKD.